This is a list of T cell receptor beta chains from one sample in a study of blood T cell repertoires in COVID-19. This table comes from immunoSEQ multiplex PCR, and its TCRdb copy is limited to in-frame clones, with some not included. This table has 15,000 to 17,000 clones, roughly four fifths appearing once. The specimen was peripheral blood. The receptors stem from a man older than 75 with active or convalescent COVID-19. Each CDR3 is given with its conserved first and last residue. The D gene is left open where the match is weak. The listing skips clone size in some rows; elsewhere it reads once, few, many or a size class.

D,size,V,J,CDR3,DNA
-,-,TRBV5-1,TRBJ1-4,CASSLGNRALEKLFF,TGCGCCAGCAGCTTGGGAAACAGGGCTTTGGAAAAACTGTTTTTT
-,-,TRBV4-2,TRBJ2-3,CASSHPSEAGYSTDTQYF,TGTGCCAGCAGCCACCCTTCGGAGGCGGGGTACTCCACAGATACGCAGTATTTT
-,-,TRBV14,TRBJ1-1,CASSLDRNTEAFF,TGTGCCAGCAGCCTGGACAGGAACACTGAAGCTTTCTTT
TRBD1,-,TRBV7-9,TRBJ2-7,CASSWGQGAASPDEQYF,TGTGCCAGCAGCTGGGGACAGGGGGCAGCCTCCCCGGACGAGCAGTACTTC
-,-,TRBV7-9,TRBJ2-5,CASSLNRGGETQYF,TGTGCCAGCAGCTTAAACAGGGGGGGCGAGACCCAGTACTTC
-,few,TRBV3-1/TRBV3-2,TRBJ2-7,CASSHTYEQYF,TGTGCCAGCAGCCATACCTACGAGCAGTACTTC
-,-,TRBV19,TRBJ1-2,CASSRVNYGYTF,TGTGCCAGTAGCCGGGTTAACTATGGCTACACCTTC
-,-,TRBV4-3,TRBJ1-2,CASSQDRRDSLYGYTF,TGCGCCAGCAGCCAAGATCGGCGAGACAGCCTCTATGGCTACACCTTC
TRBD1,-,TRBV9,TRBJ1-3,CASSRQGLSGNTIYF,TGTGCCAGCAGCAGACAGGGCCTCTCTGGAAACACCATATATTTT
TRBD1,-,TRBV29-1,TRBJ1-1,CSLKSRDRGLKNTEAFF,TGCAGCTTAAAAAGTCGGGACAGGGGCTTGAAAAACACTGAAGCTTTCTTT
-,few,TRBV18,TRBJ1-5,CASSRGRDQPQHF,TGTGCCAGCTCAAGGGGGAGGGATCAGCCCCAGCATTTT
-,-,TRBV5-1,TRBJ2-2,CASSTQGHTGELFF,TGCGCCAGCAGCACACAGGGTCACACCGGGGAGCTGTTTTTT
TRBD1,few,TRBV12-5,TRBJ2-2,CASGRDRGIGELFF,TGTGCTAGTGGCCGAGACAGGGGAATCGGGGAGCTGTTTTTT
-,-,TRBV9,TRBJ1-2,CASSPGHYYGYTF,TGTGCCAGCAGCCCCGGACACTACTATGGCTACACCTTC
TRBD1,-,TRBV5-6,TRBJ1-2,CASSLSWTGGLNYGYTF,TGTGCCAGCAGCTTGAGCTGGACAGGGGGCTTGAACTATGGCTACACCTTC
-,-,TRBV7-2,TRBJ1-5,CASSEGRVQHF,TGTGCCAGCAGTGAAGGGCGGGTCCAGCATTTT
-,-,TRBV6-1,TRBJ1-2,CASSELYGYTF,TGTGCCAGCAGTGAACTCTATGGCTACACCTTC
-,-,TRBV14,TRBJ1-2,CASSQGQIYGYTF,TGTGCCAGCAGCCAAGGGCAGATCTATGGCTACACCTTC
-,few,TRBV4-1,TRBJ1-4,CASSHILRTVQNEKLFF,TGCGCCAGCAGCCATATACTACGGACAGTTCAAAATGAAAAACTGTTTTTT
TRBD1,-,TRBV14,TRBJ2-7,CASSQVPGQGSKSSYEQYF,TGTGCCAGCAGCCAAGTTCCGGGACAGGGGTCTAAGAGCTCCTACGAGCAGTACTTC
TRBD1,-,TRBV27,TRBJ1-2,CASSTLDRVDGYTF,TGTGCCAGCAGTACATTGGACAGGGTGGATGGCTACACCTTC
-,once,TRBV9,TRBJ2-2,CASSVGDMGRITGELFF,TGTGCCAGCAGCGTAGGGGATATGGGGCGGATTACCGGGGAGCTGTTTTTT
-,-,TRBV3-1/TRBV3-2,TRBJ1-6,CASSQGDGGSPLHF,TGTGCCAGCAGCCAAGGGGACGGGGGTTCACCCCTCCACTTT
-,-,TRBV6-5,TRBJ1-6,CASSYDPQANSPLHF,TGTGCCAGCAGTTACGATCCGCAGGCCAATTCGCCCCTCCACTTT
-,-,TRBV6-5,TRBJ1-3,CASRRTVISGNTIYF,TGTGCCAGCAGGAGGACAGTTATCTCTGGAAACACCATATATTTT
TRBD1,-,TRBV5-4,TRBJ2-7,CASSLWTGGYEQYF,TGTGCCAGCAGCCTTTGGACAGGGGGCTACGAGCAGTACTTC
-,-,TRBV7-3,TRBJ1-1,CASSPGIMNTEAFF,TGTGCCAGCAGCCCCGGGATTATGAACACTGAAGCTTTCTTT
-,-,TRBV5-8,TRBJ2-3,CASSLLSTDTQYF,TGTGCCAGCAGCCTTCTCTCCACAGATACGCAGTATTTT
-,-,TRBV9,TRBJ2-5,CASSVAPGVETQYF,TGTGCCAGCAGCGTAGCACCGGGGGTTGAGACCCAGTACTTC